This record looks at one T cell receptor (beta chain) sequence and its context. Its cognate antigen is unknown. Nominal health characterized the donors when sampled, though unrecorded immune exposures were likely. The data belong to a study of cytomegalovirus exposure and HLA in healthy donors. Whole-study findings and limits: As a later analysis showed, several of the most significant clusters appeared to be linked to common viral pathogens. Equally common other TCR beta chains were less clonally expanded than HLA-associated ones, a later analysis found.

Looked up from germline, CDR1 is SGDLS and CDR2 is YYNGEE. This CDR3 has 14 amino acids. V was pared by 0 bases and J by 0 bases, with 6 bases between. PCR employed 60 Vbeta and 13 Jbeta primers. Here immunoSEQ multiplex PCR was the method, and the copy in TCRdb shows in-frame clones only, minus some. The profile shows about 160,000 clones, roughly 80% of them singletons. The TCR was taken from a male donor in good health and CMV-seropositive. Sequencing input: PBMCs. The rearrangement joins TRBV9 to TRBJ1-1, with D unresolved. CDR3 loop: CASSVDIVNTEAFF. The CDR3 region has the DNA TGTGCCAGCAGCGTAGATATAGTGAACACTGAAGCTTTCTTT.